These 8 T cell receptor beta chains share one sample of origin, sequenced in a study of blood T cell repertoires in COVID-19. This table comes from immunoSEQ multiplex PCR, and its TCRdb copy is limited to in-frame clones, with some not included. Among hundreds of thousands of clones listed, around 84% were seen once. The sample comprised PBMCs or T cells enriched from blood (not recorded which). These receptors came from a woman aged 45-65 years who had recovered from COVID-19.

J is TRBJ2-7 and V is TRBV4-3; 9 bases agree with TRBD1. CDR3 length: 16 amino acids. CDR1 is LGHNA, CDR2 YSLEER, per germline. Trimming at V came to 1 base and at J to 5 bases, leaving 9 bases not matched to a gene. Here the CDR3 reads CASSQGTGTGSNEQYF. CDR3 nucleotides: TGCGCCAGCAGCCAAGGGACCGGGACAGGGAGCAACGAGCAGTACTTC.

This clone was detected only once. The chain joins TRBV30 to TRBJ1-1, with D possibly being TRBD1 (5 bases). The V gene's germline CDR1 is GTSNPN and CDR2 SVGIG (reference sequence). This CDR3 is 11 amino acids long. V lost 5 bases to trimming and J lost 4 bases, with 8 bases between them. The CDR3 region has the DNA TGTGCCTGGGACAGCCTCACTGAAGCTTTCTTT. It translates to CAWDSLTEAFF.

The CDR3 region is CASIEAGANYNEQFF. The CDR3 bases are TGTGCCAGCATCGAAGCGGGAGCTAACTACAATGAGCAGTTCTTC. The rearrangement links TRBV27 to TRBJ2-1, with 8 positions matching TRBD2. The CDR3 has 15 amino acids. Germline V gene lookup returns CDR1 MNHEY and CDR2 SMNVEV (reference sequence). V shed 7 bases, J shed 3 bases, and the junction held 8 bases outside the gene matches.

This clone has a single count. The J gene is TRBJ2-5, the V gene TRBV27; 9 nucleotides line up with TRBD2. V gave up 5 bases and J gave up 1 base; unmatched junction bases: 5. This CDR3 has 15 amino acids. Germline V gene sequence: CDR1 MNHEY, CDR2 SMNVEV (reference sequence). For the CDR3, the DNA is TGTGCCAGCAGTCCCAGACTAGCGGTCCAAGAGACCCAGTACTTC. Protein product: CASSPRLAVQETQYF.

In DNA, the CDR3 is TGTGCCAGCAGCTTAGACCGGACAGGGAGGGATTCACCCCTCCACTTT. Its protein is CASSLDRTGRDSPLHF. The chain links TRBV7-2 to TRBJ1-6, with 8 bases aligning to TRBD1. Per the germline V gene, CDR1 is SGHTA and CDR2 is FQGNSA. V shed 1 base and J 8 bases; nucleotides not matched to a gene: 7. The CDR3 is 16 amino acids.

The CDR3 nucleotides are TGTGCCAGCAGTTCCCCCAGGCGGGCGGGATGGGGCTACACCTTC. Its translation: CASSSPRRAGWGYTF. This sequence joins TRBV28 and TRBJ1-2, with unresolved D. Deletions cut 4 bases from V and 8 bases from J, with 20 bases between. From germline, CDR1 is MDHEN and CDR2 SYDVKM. The length of the CDR3 is 15 residues.

This clone was counted only a few times. The chain recombines TRBV7-2 with TRBJ1-2; no clear D. The CDR3 extends over 13 amino acids. CDR1 is SGHTA and CDR2 is FQGNSA in the germline V gene. Deletions cut 8 bases from V and 4 bases from J, with 14 bases between. Written as DNA, the CDR3 is TGTGCCAGCGTAGGCAGAGACTCCTATGGCTACACCTTC. Translating gives CASVGRDSYGYTF.

This clone has a handful of counts. The V and J genes are TRBV28 and TRBJ2-7; maybe TRBD1 (5 bases). V shed 2 bases and J shed 5 bases, with 7 bases lying between them. Germline CDR1 MDHEN, CDR2 SYDVKM. The CDR3 runs to 12 residues. CDR3 sequence reads: CASSLVRDEQYF. CDR3 coding DNA: TGTGCCAGCAGTTTAGTCAGGGACGAGCAGTACTTC. Variable domain in full (rest from reference TRBV28 and TRBJ2-7): DVKVTQSSRYLVKRTGEKVFLECVQDMDHENMFWYRQDPGLGLRLIYFSYDVKMKEKGDIPEGYSVSREKKERFSLILESASTNQTSMYLCASSLVRDEQYFGPGTRLTVT.